This passage covers 23 T cell receptor beta chains from one sample sequenced in a study of technical replicates of blood from a handful of donors. Sequencing was performed with immunoSEQ multiplex PCR; in TCRdb, only in-frame clones are kept and a portion is missing. The repertoire consists of 65,000 to 85,000 clones, with around 96% occurring once and the leading ten covering around 0.2%. The sequenced material came from T cells isolated from PBMCs. Receptors originate from a human donor in good health.

J is TRBJ1-2 and V is TRBV5-5; maybe TRBD1 (5 bases). Between the trimmed V and J ends, which lost 0 bases and 4 bases, there was a span of 10 bases. Germline V lookup: CDR1 SGHKS, CDR2 YYEKEE (reference sequence). The CDR3 is 14 residues long. The CDR3 DNA reads as TGTGCCAGCAGCTTGGCCGGGACTGGCTATGGCTACACCTTC. This translates into CASSLAGTGYGYTF.

The rearrangement links TRBV7-8 to TRBJ2-7; tentatively, D is TRBD1 (6 bases). This CDR3 spans 11 amino acids. V was trimmed by 9 bases and J by 4 bases, leaving 10 bases between them. Germline CDR1 SGHVS, CDR2 FQNEAQ. The DNA of the CDR3 is TGTGCCAGTCAGGGGAAATACGAGCAGTACTTC. The encoded protein is CASQGKYEQYF. Drawing the rest from reference TRBV7-8 and TRBJ2-7, the complete variable domain is GAGVSQSPRYKVAKRGQDVALRCDPISGHVSLFWYQQALGQGPEFLTYFQNEAQLDKSGLPSDRFFAERPEGSVSTLKIQRTQQEDSAVYLCASQGKYEQYFGPGTRLTVT.

V usage is TRBV10-3 and J usage is TRBJ1-5; maybe TRBD1 (5 bases). Germline lookup yields CDR1 ENHRY and CDR2 SYGVKD. V was pared by 3 bases and J by 7 bases, with 13 bases between. CDR3 size: 14 residues. The DNA of the CDR3 is TGTGCCATCAGTGAACGGTGGGGGGGACAGCCCCAGCATTTT. Translated: CAISERWGGQPQHF.

J is TRBJ2-2 and V is TRBV20-1; no firm D call. The V gene's germline CDR1 is DFQATT and CDR2 SNEGSKA (reference sequence). The V gene lost 6 bases and the J gene lost 9 bases, with 11 bases spanning the gap. This CDR3 comprises 11 residues. CDR3 loop: CSAPQARELFF. The CDR3 DNA follows: TGCAGTGCCCCCCAGGCCAGGGAGCTGTTTTTT.

CDR3 amino acids: CASSIRQGSYNEQFF. DNA of the CDR3: TGTGCCAGTAGTATTCGACAGGGCTCCTACAATGAGCAGTTCTTC. V and J are TRBV19 and TRBJ2-1; 7 nucleotides line up with TRBD1. This CDR3 comprises 15 residues. Germline trimming cut 3 bases from V and 0 bases from J; bases unmatched to any gene: 2. The germline V gene has CDR1 LNHDA and CDR2 SQIVND (reference sequence).

The CDR3 loop is CASSPTGSAREQFF. Here the CDR3 DNA reads TGTGCCAGCTCCCCAACGGGTTCGGCTAGGGAGCAGTTCTTC. The chain has TRBV7-3 and TRBJ2-1; D unclear. From germline, CDR1 is SGHTA and CDR2 FQGTGA. The ends were cut back, 8 bases at V and 10 bases at J, with 21 bases in the middle. The CDR3 is made up of 14 amino acids.

The chain joins TRBV10-1 to TRBJ2-3, with 9 bases that match TRBD2. CDR3 length equals 15 residues. V lost 2 bases to trimming and J lost 4 bases; unmatched junction nucleotides: 4. CDR1 and CDR2 from the germline V gene are WNHNN and SYGVQD (reference sequence). The CDR3 spells CASSEISGSSDTQYF. The CDR3 nucleotides read TGCGCCAGCAGTGAGATTAGCGGGAGCTCAGATACGCAGTATTTT.

The genes are TRBV2 and TRBJ1-2; 8 positions match TRBD1. CDR1 and CDR2 from the germline V gene are SNHLY and FYNNEI. Trimming cost V 7 bases and J 3 bases; bases outside gene matches: 7. This CDR3 contains 14 residues. The CDR3 is CASTGQGTDYGYTF. CDR3 in DNA: TGTGCCAGCACTGGACAGGGAACGGACTATGGCTACACCTTC.

The gene calls are TRBV30 and TRBJ2-3; 11 bases match TRBD1. Unmatched junction bases numbered 2, after V lost 0 bases and J lost 6 bases. Per germline, CDR1 GTSNPN and CDR2 SVGIG (reference sequence). This CDR3 region has 14 residues. CDR3 in amino acids: CAWSVGTGGDTQYF. The CDR3, as DNA: TGTGCCTGGAGTGTTGGGACAGGGGGGGATACGCAGTATTTT.

V gene TRBV28 combines with J gene TRBJ1-2; D gene uncertain. Per germline, CDR1 MDHEN and CDR2 SYDVKM. Trimming removed 3 bases at V and 8 bases at J, with 13 bases between. The CDR3 contains 13 residues. For the CDR3, the DNA is TGTGCCAGCAGTTTTTGGGCAGGCGGGGGCTACACCTTC. Residues: CASSFWAGGGYTF.

The V and J genes are TRBV25-1 and TRBJ2-1; 7 bases are a match to TRBD1. This CDR3 has 13 amino acids. V was pared by 7 bases and J by 12 bases, with 12 bases of the junction left unmatched. Looked up from germline, CDR1 is MGHDK and CDR2 is SYGVNS. The CDR3 DNA reads TGTGCCAGCACCCCCCCCGGGAACAGGGGGCAGTTCTTC. It encodes CASTPPGNRGQFF.

Remarks on this clone: The junction does not match germline at one end; this may be a read error. The V and J genes are TRBV6-5 and TRBJ2-2; D possibly corresponds to TRBD1 (5 bases). Germline V gene sequence: CDR1 MNHEY, CDR2 SVGAGI. The CDR3 consists of 13 residues. The CDR3 sequence is CASNYQGTGELFF. CDR3 DNA sequence: TGTGCCAGCAATTACCAGGGTACCGGGGAGCTGTTTTTT.

This chain uses TRBV28 with TRBJ2-7, with 10 bases lining up with TRBD2. CDR3 length: 18 amino acids. V lost 3 bases to trimming and J lost 2 bases; unmatched junction nucleotides: 13. Germline V CDR1 and CDR2: MDHEN, SYDVKM. DNA of the CDR3: TGTGCCAGCAGTTTTCGGGGTTCGACCCTAGCGGGAGCCTACGAGCAGTACTTC. Translating it yields CASSFRGSTLAGAYEQYF.

This sequence joins TRBV27 and TRBJ2-7; the D gene is possibly TRBD1 (5 bases). The CDR3 runs 15 residues. Trimming took off 5 bases at V and 2 bases at J, with 16 bases between the two ends. Germline loops: CDR1 MNHEY, CDR2 SMNVEV (reference sequence). CDR3: CASSTAGQSPYEQYF. The DNA for the CDR3 is TGTGCCAGCAGTACTGCAGGGCAGTCACCCTACGAGCAGTACTTC.

The chain carries TRBV6-6 and TRBJ2-7, with 8 bases fitting TRBD1. The CDR3 runs 12 residues. J lost 11 bases, V lost 2 bases, and 5 bases had no gene match. In germline, CDR1 is MNHNY, CDR2 SVGAGI (reference sequence). CDR3 amino acids: CASSYDAGQEYF. The CDR3 coding sequence is TGTGCCAGCAGTTACGACGCGGGACAGGAGTACTTC.

This clone was found once. The rearrangement links TRBV6-5 to TRBJ2-4, with D maybe TRBD2 (6 bases). The CDR3 length is 14 residues. Germline V gene data show CDR1 as MNHEY and CDR2 as SVGAGI. V was pared by 5 bases and J by 1 base, with 9 bases between. The CDR3 region is CASSRGTAKNIQYF. DNA for the CDR3: TGTGCCAGCAGTCGCGGGACGGCCAAAAACATTCAGTACTTC.

This rearrangement joins TRBV19 to TRBJ1-1; D is uncertain. This CDR3 region has 12 residues. Trimming cost V 8 bases and J 7 bases, with 14 bases left between them. Germline loops: CDR1 LNHDA, CDR2 SQIVND (reference sequence). CDR3 coding DNA: TGTGCCAGTTCCAATGCGGGGTTTGAAGCTTTCTTT. Its translation is CASSNAGFEAFF. The whole variable domain, filled in from reference TRBV19 and TRBJ1-1, reads DGGITQSPKYLFRKEGQNVTLSCEQNLNHDAMYWYRQDPGQGLRLIYYSQIVNDFQKGDIAEGYSVSREKKESFPLTVTSAQKNPTAFYLCASSNAGFEAFFGQGTRLTVV.

The gene calls are TRBV29-1 and TRBJ2-7; 7 nucleotides align to TRBD2. Losses at the gene ends were 1 base for V and 4 bases for J; bases not matched to a gene: 13. Germline CDR1 and CDR2: SQVTM and ANQGSEA. The CDR3 sequence is 16 residues long. The CDR3 bases are TGCAGCGTTGAAGGGAGCCAGGGAGGGTCGGGGTACGAGCAGTACTTC. The encoded protein is CSVEGSQGGSGYEQYF.

The chain couples TRBV6-5 to TRBJ2-7; D perhaps matches TRBD1 (9 bases). Germline lookup yields CDR1 MNHEY and CDR2 SVGAGI. The CDR3 length is 15 residues. Between the trimmed V and J ends, which lost 8 bases and 5 bases, there was a span of 22 bases. CDR3: CASRGGRDRVNEQYF. CDR3 nucleotide sequence: TGTGCCAGCCGGGGGGGCCGGGACAGGGTAAACGAGCAGTACTTC.

The V and J genes are TRBV27 and TRBJ2-7, with D maybe TRBD2 (6 bases). V lost 5 bases to trimming and J lost 1 base, with 15 bases between them. CDR1 is MNHEY, CDR2 SMNVEV, per germline (reference sequence). This CDR3 has 15 residues. CDR3 sequence reads: CASSHPSVISYEQYF. The CDR3 region has the DNA TGTGCCAGCAGTCACCCTAGCGTTATATCCTACGAGCAGTACTTC.

The genes are TRBV5-6 and TRBJ1-5; D call uncertain. Looked up from germline, CDR1 is SGHDT and CDR2 is YYEEEE. CDR3 length equals 15 residues. Trimming removed 7 bases at V and 3 bases at J, with 17 bases between. Here the CDR3 reads CASHLSGRFNQPQHF. In DNA form, the CDR3 reads TGTGCCAGCCACTTGTCAGGCAGGTTCAATCAGCCCCAGCATTTT.

The chain is built from TRBV7-8 and TRBJ1-1; no firm D call. Germline CDR1 reads SGHVS; CDR2 reads FQNEAQ. The CDR3 length is 13 residues. Deletions cut 5 bases from V and 12 bases from J, with 19 bases between. The CDR3 nucleotides read TGTGCCAGCAGCCCCCCCTCGTGGCCGGGAACTTTCTTT. This gives the protein CASSPPSWPGTFF.

This sequence joins TRBV7-6 and TRBJ2-1, with D hard to call. The length of the CDR3 is 15 residues. Per the germline V gene, CDR1 is SGHVS and CDR2 is FNYEAQ. V lost 5 bases to trimming and J lost 5 bases, with 16 bases between them. The CDR3, as DNA: TGTGCCAGCAGCCTGCTACTATCGACCCACAATGAGCAGTTCTTC. Protein: CASSLLLSTHNEQFF.